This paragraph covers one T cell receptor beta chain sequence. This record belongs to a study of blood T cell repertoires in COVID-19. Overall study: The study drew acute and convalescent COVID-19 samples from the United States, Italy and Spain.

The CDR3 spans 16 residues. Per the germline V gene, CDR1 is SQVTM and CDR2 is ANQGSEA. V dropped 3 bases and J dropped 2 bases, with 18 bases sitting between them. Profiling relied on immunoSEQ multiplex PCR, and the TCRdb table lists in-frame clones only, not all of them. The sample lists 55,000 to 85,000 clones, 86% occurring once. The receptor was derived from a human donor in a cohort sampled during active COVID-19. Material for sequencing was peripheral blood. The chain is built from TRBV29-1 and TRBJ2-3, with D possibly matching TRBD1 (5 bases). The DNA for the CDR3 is TGCAGCGTTGATACCTCGCAGGGTATTTCCACAGATACGCAGTATTTT. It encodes CSVDTSQGISTDTQYF.